The T cell receptor beta chain under discussion was sequenced for a study of Ad26.COV2.S vaccination and SARS-CoV-2 variants. Overall study context: As a participant in COV1001, the donor was in the Ad26.COV2.S trial arm. Once or twice, 56 days apart, Ad26.COV2.S was delivered intramuscularly. General study results and limits: TCR breadth and depth estimates may have understated total T cell responses.

Notes on this clone: The target antigen is unknown.

This CDR3 has 15 residues. CDR1 is MGHRA, CDR2 YSYEKL, per germline. V lost 1 base to trimming and J lost 7 bases, with 16 bases between them. Libraries were prepared by immunoSEQ multiplex PCR; TCRdb keeps only in-frame clonotypes and omits some of them. The sample includes 350,000 to 450,000 clones, under 90% seen only once; the top ten take around 7%. Specified treatment: some 20 received Ad26.COV2.S at low or high dose, single or two shots; 5 received placebo; per-sample allocation not given. Vaccine and placebo recipients were sampled on day 63 after the first injection. It was Wuhan-strain SARS-CoV-2 spike that the Ad26 vaccine vector expressed.

The sample was peripheral blood, taken in a trial of Ad26.COV2.S vaccine versus placebo. This sequence was found in a person aged 18-60 years who received the Ad26.COV2.S COVID-19 vaccine or a placebo. This chain links TRBV4-1 with TRBJ1-2; D remains ambiguous. Here the CDR3 reads CASSQVEGNAVGYTF. CDR3 DNA: TGCGCCAGCAGCCAAGTTGAGGGCAACGCGGTTGGCTACACCTTC.